The 16 T cell receptor beta chains given below trace back to one sample, sequenced in a study of blood T cell repertoires in COVID-19. Profiled with immunoSEQ multiplex PCR; TCRdb holds only in-frame clones, not every one. The profile covers 100,000 or so clones, with around 85% appearing a single time and 13% taken by the ten largest. Source material: peripheral blood. These TCRs come from a man aged 45 to 65 with active or convalescent COVID-19.

This chain connects TRBV24-1 to TRBJ2-1; the match to TRBD2 covers 8 bases. The ends lost 3 bases at V and 5 bases at J; junction bases unmatched: 8. CDR3 length equals 16 residues. CDR1 KGHDR and CDR2 SFDVKD come from the germline V gene. The CDR3 region is CATSDTSTSVHNEQFF. The CDR3, as DNA: TGTGCCACCAGTGATACCTCGACTAGCGTCCACAATGAGCAGTTCTTC.

The count of this clone is one. The chain uses TRBV6-5 and TRBJ1-4; D uncertain. Germline assignment: CDR1 MNHEY and CDR2 SVGAGI. The CDR3 extends over 14 amino acids. Trimming took off 6 bases at V and 0 bases at J, with 8 bases between the two ends. DNA for the CDR3: TGTGCCAGCAGAAGCATAGCAACTAATGAAAAACTGTTTTTT. It yields the protein CASRSIATNEKLFF.

J is TRBJ1-5 and V is TRBV3-1 (or the pseudogene TRBV3-2); no reliable D call. Per germline, CDR1 LGHDT and CDR2 YNNKEL (reference sequence). The V and J ends lost 1 base and 5 bases respectively, with 9 bases between them. The CDR3 runs to 14 residues. DNA for the CDR3: TGTGCCAGCAGCCAAGTCTTCCGGGATCAGCCCCAGCATTTT. Translation: CASSQVFRDQPQHF.

A remark on this clone: The junction and the germline gene differ at one end; a read error may be behind it. The rearrangement links TRBV28 to TRBJ2-1, with D tentatively TRBD1 (6 bases). The CDR3 has 15 amino acids. Germline V gives CDR1 MDHEN, CDR2 SYDVKM. CDR3 coding DNA: TGTGGCAGCAGTCCCGGGCAGGGGCCTTACAATGAGCAGTTCTTC. It codes for CGSSPGQGPYNEQFF.

V usage is TRBV19 and J usage is TRBJ2-3, with D hard to call. The CDR3 sequence is 12 residues long. Trimming cost V 3 bases and J 4 bases, with 5 bases left between them. CDR1 and CDR2 (germline): LNHDA, SQIVND (reference sequence). As DNA, the CDR3 is TGTGCCAGTAGTATTCCGGCAGATACGCAGTATTTT. Protein product: CASSIPADTQYF.

The chain uses TRBV25-1 and TRBJ2-3; 8 nucleotides match TRBD2. This CDR3 region has 17 residues. The germline gives CDR1 MGHDK, CDR2 SYGVNS. The junction had 7 bases not matched to a gene; V was cut back by 0 bases and J by 2 bases. CDR3 DNA sequence: TGTGCCAGCAGTGAATATGGGGCGGGGGGACCCACAGATACGCAGTATTTT. It specifies CASSEYGAGGPTDTQYF.

This chain's CDR3 is CATSRNQGKFYNRKAFF. In DNA, the CDR3 is TGTGCCACCAGCAGGAACCAGGGTAAATTCTATAACCGCAAAGCTTTCTTT. The genes are TRBV15 and TRBJ1-1, with D possibly matching TRBD1 (5 bases). There are 17 residues in the CDR3. V gave up 3 bases and J gave up 9 bases, with 26 bases separating them. CDR1 is LNHNV and CDR2 is YYDKDF in the germline V gene (reference sequence).

The rearrangement uses TRBV19 and TRBJ1-4, with D possibly being TRBD1 (6 bases). V dropped 6 bases and J dropped 4 bases, with 15 bases sitting between them. The CDR3 covers 15 residues. In germline, CDR1 is LNHDA, CDR2 SQIVND (reference sequence). CDR3 coding DNA: TGTGCCAGTAGGGATGGACAGATAAATAATGAAAAACTGTTTTTT. Amino acid sequence: CASRDGQINNEKLFF.

The chain is built from TRBV4-1 and TRBJ2-7, with TRBD2 identical over 7 bases. V trimming: 0 bases; J trimming: 3 bases; junction bases outside the gene matches: 2. The germline V gene encodes CDR1 MGHRA and CDR2 YSYEKL. The CDR3 has 14 amino acids. CDR3 DNA: TGCGCCAGCAGCCAAGAGGGCGGGAGCTACGAGCAGTACTTC. Its protein product is CASSQEGGSYEQYF.

The chain couples TRBV5-1 to TRBJ2-6; 10 bases agree with TRBD1. This CDR3 comprises 17 residues. V lost 2 bases to trimming and J lost 1 base; unmatched junction nucleotides: 3. CDR1 is SGHRS and CDR2 is YFSETQ in the germline V gene. The CDR3 DNA sequence: TGCGCCAGCAGCTTTGGGGACAGGGGATCTGGGGCCAACGTCCTGACTTTC. Its protein is CASSFGDRGSGANVLTF.

The chain couples TRBV6-2 or TRBV6-3 to TRBJ1-4; D ambiguous. Germline V gives CDR1 MNHEY, CDR2 SVGEGT. The CDR3 contains 15 residues. Trimming left V 2 bases short and J 5 bases short, with 12 bases between. In DNA, the CDR3 is TGTGCCAGCAGTTACAACTCCGGAGGAAATGAAAAACTGTTTTTT. It specifies CASSYNSGGNEKLFF.

The J gene is TRBJ1-2, the V gene TRBV28; D might be TRBD1 (5 bases). Trimming removed 6 bases at V and 6 bases at J, with 11 bases between. Germline lookup yields CDR1 MDHEN and CDR2 SYDVKM. The CDR3 runs 12 residues. CDR3: CASRSGGNGYTF. As DNA, the CDR3 is TGTGCCAGCAGATCTGGGGGGAATGGCTACACCTTC.

The chain carries TRBV9 and TRBJ1-5, with D uncertain. Germline V CDR1 and CDR2: SGDLS, YYNGEE. The CDR3 is 14 residues long. Between the trimmed V and J ends, which lost 0 bases and 4 bases, there was a span of 8 bases. CDR3 sequence: CASSVGELNQPQHF. The CDR3 nucleotides are TGTGCCAGCAGCGTAGGAGAGTTAAATCAGCCCCAGCATTTT.

The CDR3 DNA reads as TGTGCCAGCAGAAGAAACACAGAGTACGAGCAGTACTTC. It codes for CASRRNTEYEQYF. The chain joins TRBV2 to TRBJ2-7; D ambiguous. The germline CDR1 and CDR2 sequences are SNHLY and FYNNEI. The CDR3 has 13 amino acids. Trimming removed 6 bases at V and 4 bases at J, with 13 bases between.

V usage is TRBV6-1 and J usage is TRBJ2-5; D remains unclear. Trimming stripped 1 base from V and 3 bases from J, with 3 bases between. The CDR3 runs to 12 residues. Per the germline V gene, CDR1 is MNHNS and CDR2 is SASEGT. The CDR3 loop reads CASSEVKETQYF. In DNA, the CDR3 is TGTGCCAGCAGTGAAGTAAAAGAGACCCAGTACTTC.

The gene calls are TRBV5-8 and TRBJ2-2, with 7 nucleotides matching TRBD1. The V segment lost 6 bases and the J segment 4 bases; nucleotides outside the gene matches: 9. The germline CDR1 and CDR2 sequences are SGHTS and YDEGEE. This CDR3 region has 15 residues. The chain's CDR3 is CASILTGVATGELFF. The DNA of the CDR3 is TGTGCCAGCATCCTTACAGGGGTAGCCACCGGGGAGCTGTTTTTT.